By proportion, the clone carrying this T cell receptor (beta chain) is medium-sized (0.01 to 0.1%). Its target is not known. TCRdb keeps only in-frame clones here, not all; method: immunoSEQ multiplex PCR. The table shows over a thousand clones, with roughly 21% occurring only once. V shed 5 bases and J 1 base; nucleotides not matched to a gene: 5. Germline V lookup: CDR1 SGHNT, CDR2 YENEEA. The CDR3 consists of 15 residues. This sample was taken from a study of sequential checkpoint blockade in melanoma. The wider study: TCRβ was sequenced from DNA of 91 pretreatment tumors. Twenty-two patients had matched tumor biopsies before treatment and at week 13 after nivolumab or ipilimumab alone. Findings and limits, study-wide: Patients with week-13 increases in T-cell fraction and clonality benefited about 30 times more often.

Treatment denoted: randomized to nivolumab then ipilimumab (arm A) or the reverse (arm B). Sequences were derived from tumor tissue (inferred from file names), sampled from a patient given nivolumab and ipilimumab in sequence. The receptor's source is a human donor with melanoma. J is TRBJ1-5 and V is TRBV11-3; 7 bases are shared with TRBD1. The CDR3 loop reads CASSPQGGSNQPQHF. In DNA form, the CDR3 reads TGTGCCAGCAGCCCCCAGGGGGGAAGCAATCAGCCCCAGCATTTT.